The 23 T cell receptor beta chains listed next were all sequenced from one sample in a study of low-dose radiotherapy and immunotherapy resistance in tumors. As to time point: before trial treatment. Priming of first-strand cDNA relied on TRAV- and TRBV-specific primers (covering alpha and beta chains). TCRs were put through approximately 21 PCR cycles of amplification with Phusion. A constant-region primer and the V-primer adapter served as the primer pair. MiXCR was run by TCRdb on the reads, yielding one entry per CDR3 protein. The table lists tens of thousands of distinct CDR3 sequences, more than 25% of them singletons. Material: PBMCs, obtained before treatment. These TCRs come from a female donor with ovarian cancer.

The sample holds a few counts of this clonotype. The chain recombines TRBV20-1 with TRBJ2-3; unclear D gene. Germline CDR1 and CDR2: DFQATT and SNEGSKA (reference sequence). Trimming cost V 0 bases and J 2 bases, with 12 bases left between them. This CDR3 is built from 15 residues. The CDR3 bases are TGCAGTGCTAGAGATGGGCGGCCATCCACAGATACGCAGTATTTT. Translating gives CSARDGRPSTDTQYF.

V and J are TRBV5-1 and TRBJ2-1; D gene ambiguous. V lost 0 bases and J lost 12, with 13 bases in between. This CDR3 is built from 13 residues. Germline V gene sequence: CDR1 SGHRS, CDR2 YFSETQ. CDR3: CASSLEGPSGQFF. The CDR3 nucleotides are TGCGCCAGCAGCTTGGAGGGTCCGTCGGGGCAGTTCTTC.

This clonotype was counted many times. The rearrangement joins TRBV10-3 to TRBJ2-6; possible D gene TRBD2, 5 bases. This CDR3 has 19 amino acids. Trimming stripped 3 bases from V and 4 bases from J, with 22 bases between. Germline values: CDR1 ENHRY, CDR2 SYGVKD. CDR3 protein: CAISDSLGRGTGGANVLTF. The DNA of the CDR3 is TGTGCCATCAGTGACTCTCTAGGAAGAGGAACGGGAGGGGCCAACGTCCTGACTTTC.

This chain connects TRBV28 to TRBJ2-1; D remains unclear. The CDR3 sequence is 15 residues long. The germline V gene encodes CDR1 MDHEN and CDR2 SYDVKM. Trimming stripped 6 bases from V and 5 bases from J, with 17 bases between. The CDR3 region is CASSHRAVLNNEQFF. In nucleotides, the CDR3 is TGTGCCAGCAGCCATAGGGCAGTTTTGAACAATGAGCAGTTCTTC.

V gene TRBV5-6 combines with J gene TRBJ1-1; TRBD1 is a possible D gene (5 bases). CDR1 SGHDT and CDR2 YYEEEE come from the germline V gene. The CDR3 is 15 amino acids. Trimming took 4 bases from V and 4 from J, leaving 17 bases between them. CDR3 DNA: TGTGCCAGCAGCCCTCGGGGGAGGGACGGCACTGAAGCTTTCTTT. Translated, it gives CASSPRGRDGTEAFF.

This clonotype was counted many times. The V gene is TRBV4-1, the J gene TRBJ2-7; D possibly corresponds to TRBD2 (5 bases). V dropped 1 base and J dropped 0 bases, with 13 bases sitting between them. This CDR3 region has 16 residues. The germline CDR1 and CDR2 sequences are MGHRA and YSYEKL. The CDR3 DNA is TGCGCCAGCAGCCAAGCCACAAGCGGAGGCTCCTACGAGCAGTACTTC. Amino acid sequence: CASSQATSGGSYEQYF.

This clonotype was seen at least ten times. The chain combines TRBV7-9 with TRBJ2-3; D is ambiguous. The CDR3 has 13 residues. V gave up 1 base and J gave up 3 bases, with 5 bases separating them. Looked up from germline, CDR1 is SEHNR and CDR2 is FQNEAQ (reference sequence). CDR3 in DNA: TGTGCCAGCAGCTTAGTCTCAACAGATACGCAGTATTTT. Its translation is CASSLVSTDTQYF.

V and J are TRBV5-1 and TRBJ2-5; the D is unclear. Germline-derived CDR1 and CDR2 are SGHRS and YFSETQ. The CDR3 consists of 14 residues. V dropped 2 bases and J dropped 4 bases, with 12 bases sitting between them. CDR3: CASSFRRVGETQYF. CDR3 in DNA: TGCGCCAGCAGCTTCCGCCGGGTGGGAGAGACCCAGTACTTC.

This clonotype has a count of ten or more. The chain recombines TRBV6-6 with TRBJ2-2; 14 nucleotides agree with TRBD2. The CDR3 has 18 amino acids. Trimming removed 2 bases from V and 0 bases from J; junction bases left unmatched: 2. Germline V CDR1 and CDR2: MNHNY, SVGAGI (reference sequence). CDR3 sequence reads: CASSYPTSGGANTGELFF. The CDR3 bases are TGTGCCAGCAGTTACCCGACTAGCGGGGGGGCGAACACCGGGGAGCTGTTTTTT.

The V gene is TRBV19, the J gene TRBJ2-7; D unclear. V was clipped by 5 bases and J by 1 base, with 9 bases between them. CDR3 length: 13 amino acids. The germline gives CDR1 LNHDA, CDR2 SQIVND (reference sequence). The CDR3 nucleotides read TGTGCCAGTAGTGCTGGCCCTTCCTACGAGCAGTACTTC. Its protein is CASSAGPSYEQYF. Based on the CDR3 plus reference TRBV19 and TRBJ2-7, the full variable domain is DGGITQSPKYLFRKEGQNVTLSCEQNLNHDAMYWYRQDPGQGLRLIYYSQIVNDFQKGDIAEGYSVSREKKESFPLTVTSAQKNPTAFYLCASSAGPSYEQYFGPGTRLTVT.

The chain employs TRBV6-1 and TRBJ1-2, with unresolved D. Germline V lookup: CDR1 MNHNS, CDR2 SASEGT. Trimming took 11 bases from V and 0 from J, leaving 10 bases between them. This CDR3 has 12 residues. The CDR3 protein is CACSVSNYGYTF. The CDR3 region has the DNA TGTGCCTGCTCGGTTTCTAACTATGGCTACACCTTC.

This clonotype was detected many times. This sequence joins TRBV6-1 and TRBJ2-3, with D maybe TRBD2 (5 bases). The CDR3 sequence is 13 residues long. V lost 7 bases, J lost 3 bases, and 11 bases lay in between. Germline V gene lookup returns CDR1 MNHNS and CDR2 SASEGT. The CDR3 sequence is CASIFPGTDTQYF. CDR3 bases: TGTGCCAGCATTTTTCCGGGAACAGATACGCAGTATTTT.

The sample holds many counts of this clonotype. CDR3 DNA sequence: TGCGCCAGCAGCCCCCGGGCTAGCGGGGGCCTTCCGACTAAACGGGAGCTGTTTTTT. It codes for CASSPRASGGLPTKRELFF. The chain combines TRBV5-1 with TRBJ2-2, with 10 bases fitting TRBD2. The CDR3 sequence is 19 residues long. V lost 4 bases and J lost 9; bases outside the gene matches: 21. CDR1 is SGHRS and CDR2 is YFSETQ in the germline V gene.

This clonotype was seen ten or more times. V and J are TRBV12-3 or TRBV12-4 and TRBJ1-5; 11 bases are a match to TRBD1. The CDR3 consists of 17 residues. J was trimmed by 6 bases and V by 3 bases; bases with no gene match: 10. The CDR3 region is CASSFAAVGTGGQPQHF. CDR3 bases: TGTGCCAGCAGTTTTGCAGCGGTGGGGACAGGGGGTCAGCCCCAGCATTTT.

This clonotype was found many times. The chain is built from TRBV25-1 and TRBJ2-7; D is possibly TRBD2 (7 bases). V lost 7 bases and J 6 bases, leaving 10 bases between the germline ends. Per germline, CDR1 MGHDK and CDR2 SYGVNS. The CDR3 is made up of 11 amino acids. The CDR3 is CASTGGREQYF. As DNA, the CDR3 is TGTGCCAGCACGGGGGGCCGCGAGCAGTACTTC.

This clonotype has a count of ten or more. The V call is TRBV6-5, the J call TRBJ2-3; a weak D match, TRBD2 (6 bases). CDR1 and CDR2 from the germline V gene are MNHEY and SVGAGI. This CDR3 comprises 15 residues. The V end was cut by 2 bases, the J end by 2 bases, with 11 bases between. DNA for the CDR3: TGTGCCAGCAGTTACAGGGGACTCGCCACAGATACGCAGTATTTT. It specifies CASSYRGLATDTQYF.

This clonotype showed up many times. Sequence at one end of the junction differs from germline and may be a read error. The chain uses TRBV6-1 and TRBJ2-3; D not certain. The CDR3 spans 11 residues. Germline V gene lookup returns CDR1 MNHNS and CDR2 SASEGT. CDR3 in amino acids: CASTSTDTQYF. In DNA, the CDR3 is TGCGCCAGCACCAGCACAGATACGCAGTATTTT.

In this sample, this clonotype turned up many times. V usage is TRBV20-1 and J usage is TRBJ1-4, with 9 bases that match TRBD1. The CDR3 spans 14 residues. Germline assignment: CDR1 DFQATT and CDR2 SNEGSKA (reference sequence). J lost 9 bases, V lost 6 bases, and 11 bases had no gene match. In DNA, the CDR3 is TGCAGTGCCCCGAGGGTCGGACAGGGGAAAAAACTGTTTTTT. It specifies CSAPRVGQGKKLFF.

This clonotype was seen a handful of times. The genes are TRBV29-1 and TRBJ1-5; weak D call: TRBD1 (6 bases). The CDR3 runs to 13 residues. CDR1 is SQVTM and CDR2 is ANQGSEA in the germline V gene. Trimming took 6 bases from V and 3 from J, leaving 12 bases between them. DNA for the CDR3: TGCAGCGTCGGCGGACAGAACAATCAGCCCCAGCATTTT. It is translated as CSVGGQNNQPQHF.

This clonotype was recorded many times. The chain recombines TRBV30 with TRBJ1-5; 7 nucleotides align to TRBD1. The germline V gene has CDR1 GTSNPN and CDR2 SVGIG (reference sequence). The CDR3 is 13 amino acids. Germline trimming cut 5 bases from V and 3 bases from J; bases unmatched to any gene: 4. The CDR3 reads CAWGQVHNQPQHF. In nucleotides, the CDR3 is TGTGCCTGGGGACAGGTCCACAATCAGCCCCAGCATTTT. The whole variable domain, filled in from reference TRBV30 and TRBJ1-5, reads SQTIHQWPATLVQPVGSPLSLECTVEGTSNPNLYWYRQAAGRGLQLLFYSVGIGQISSEVPQNLSASRPQDRQFILSSKKLLLSDSGFYLCAWGQVHNQPQHFGDGTRLSIL.

This clonotype was counted at least ten times. The chain combines TRBV19 with TRBJ2-7; D unclear. V dropped 5 bases and J dropped 3 bases, with 14 bases sitting between them. The length of the CDR3 is 14 residues. The germline CDR1 and CDR2 sequences are LNHDA and SQIVND (reference sequence). Written as DNA, the CDR3 is TGTGCCAGTAGTTTCCAGTTGGACCACTACGAGCAGTACTTC. As protein: CASSFQLDHYEQYF. Filled out from reference TRBV19 and TRBJ2-7, the complete variable domain reads DGGITQSPKYLFRKEGQNVTLSCEQNLNHDAMYWYRQDPGQGLRLIYYSQIVNDFQKGDIAEGYSVSREKKESFPLTVTSAQKNPTAFYLCASSFQLDHYEQYFGPGTRLTVT.

This clonotype has just one count. The chain has TRBV29-1 and TRBJ2-5; no firm D call. CDR1 is SQVTM, CDR2 ANQGSEA, per germline. The CDR3 spans 13 residues. Deletions cut 2 bases from V and 0 bases from J, with 7 bases between. The CDR3 loop is CSVETADQETQYF. The DNA of the CDR3 is TGCAGCGTTGAAACGGCGGACCAAGAGACCCAGTACTTC.

The table lists this clonotype with a few counts. With only one base between it and a far larger clone, this is likely a read error. The chain recombines TRBV5-1 with TRBJ2-5; 12 nucleotides line up with TRBD2. J lost 11 bases, V lost 3 bases, and 11 bases had no gene match. The germline V gene has CDR1 SGHRS and CDR2 YFSETQ. The CDR3 length is 15 residues. DNA for the CDR3: TGCGCCAGCAGCTGGGGACTAGCGGGCCTCAATGAGCAGTACTTC. Its translation: CASSWGLAGLNEQYF.